The 2 T cell receptor beta chains below come from one sample, sequenced in a study of blood T cell repertoires in COVID-19. Data came from immunoSEQ multiplex PCR; TCRdb stores just in-frame clones and leaves some out. This sample yields about 300,000 clones, of which more than 75% are seen a single time; approximately 2.4% belongs to the top ten. The sequenced sample consisted of PBMCs or T cells enriched from blood (not recorded which). These receptors all stem from a woman under 30 who had recovered from COVID-19.

V usage is TRBV7-9 and J usage is TRBJ1-5; a possible D gene is TRBD1 (5 bases). Germline V gives CDR1 SEHNR, CDR2 FQNEAQ (reference sequence). Trimming shortened V by 3 bases and J by 0 bases, and 6 bases separated the two germline ends. This CDR3 is 14 amino acids long. Here the CDR3 reads CASSFGASNQPQHF. Written as DNA, the CDR3 is TGTGCCAGCAGCTTTGGGGCTAGCAATCAGCCCCAGCATTTT.

This clone was recorded once. The genes are TRBV7-9 and TRBJ2-1, with TRBD2 as a possible D gene (6 bases). Germline CDR1 SEHNR, CDR2 FQNEAQ (reference sequence). The CDR3 has 16 residues. The germline V and J ends were trimmed by 4 bases and 4 bases, with 17 bases remaining between them. In nucleotides, the CDR3 is TGTGCCAGCAGCTCAGTCCACGGGACTGAATACAATGAGCAGTTCTTC. Translation: CASSSVHGTEYNEQFF.